This T cell receptor (beta chain) comes out of a study of T-cell reconstitution after alpha-beta-depleted transplantation in children. Unique molecular identifiers were incorporated when the TCRbeta library was constructed. TCRdb passed the PCR reads through MiXCR, listing each CDR3 protein once. The profile shows 200,000 to 250,000 distinct CDR3 sequences, about 9.2% of them singletons. Deletions cut 7 bases from V and 0 bases from J, with 13 bases between. There are 15 residues in the CDR3. The germline V gene encodes CDR1 WSHSY and CDR2 SAAADI. Specimen: PBMCs from the stem cell graft donor, collected from the stem cell graft. The rearrangement links TRBV10-2 to TRBJ1-3, with D possibly TRBD1 on 5 matching bases. The receptor was derived from a human donor who donated a stem cell graft to a child with acute lymphoblastic leukemia. The CDR3 reads CASTGTASSGNTIYF. CDR3 bases: TGCGCCAGCACCGGGACCGCGAGCTCTGGAAACACCATATATTTT.